The 12 T cell receptor beta chains listed next were all sequenced from one sample in a study of beta chain features in type 1 diabetes. The whole isolated RNA underwent reverse transcription, so sequencing captured expressed TCRB transcripts. TCRdb's copy holds only in-frame clones and misses some; the assay was immunoSEQ multiplex PCR. The table records roughly 150,000 clones, roughly 10% of them present only once. The sample consisted of central memory CD4+ T cells from blood. The receptor set was obtained from a man younger than 35 in good health.

This clone turned up a few times. The chain links TRBV7-2 to TRBJ2-4; no reliable D call. The CDR3 extends over 17 amino acids. The V gene lost 1 base and the J gene lost 3 bases, with 16 bases spanning the gap. The V gene's germline CDR1 is SGHTA and CDR2 FQGNSA. CDR3 in DNA: TGTGCCAGCAGCTTAGGGGGTTCCGGCCCGAACAAAAACATTCAGTACTTC. Translated: CASSLGGSGPNKNIQYF.

This clone was recorded many times. The chain carries TRBV27 and TRBJ2-4; 8 nucleotides match TRBD1. CDR1 MNHEY and CDR2 SMNVEV come from the germline V gene (reference sequence). Unmatched junction bases numbered 6, after V lost 5 bases and J lost 3 bases. The CDR3 consists of 15 residues. For the CDR3, the DNA is TGTGCCAGCAGTCGACAGGGGCTGGGCAAAAACATTCAGTACTTC. Translation: CASSRQGLGKNIQYF.

This clone was observed many times. The CDR3 DNA is TGCAGTGCTACCCAAAACATTCAGTACTTC. This encodes CSATQNIQYF. The J gene is TRBJ2-4, the V gene TRBV20-1, with unresolved D. Trimming pared 4 bases from V and 5 bases from J, leaving 3 bases between. This CDR3 region has 10 residues. Germline V gives CDR1 DFQATT, CDR2 SNEGSKA (reference sequence).

The chain carries TRBV29-1 and TRBJ1-4; D call uncertain. The CDR3 length is 12 residues. V was trimmed by 7 bases and J by 8 bases, leaving 14 bases between them. Germline assignment: CDR1 SQVTM and CDR2 ANQGSEA. The CDR3 is CSASEAFEKLFF. CDR3 DNA sequence: TGCAGCGCCTCCGAAGCTTTCGAAAAACTGTTTTTT.

With respect to this clone: A single base separates this from a much larger clone, so it may be a read error. This specimen includes other DNA sequences encoding the same CDR3. The chain carries TRBV6-1 and TRBJ1-2, with TRBD1 matching over 7 bases. Germline CDR1 reads MNHNS; CDR2 reads SASEGT. Losses at the gene ends were 6 bases for V and 2 bases for J; bases not matched to a gene: 3. This CDR3 contains 13 residues. The CDR3 here is CASSLGQNYGYTF. The CDR3 nucleotides read TGTGCCAGCAGCTTGGGACAGAACTATGGCTACACCTTC.

V gene TRBV7-2 combines with J gene TRBJ1-2; D may be TRBD1 (6 bases). CDR1 SGHTA and CDR2 FQGNSA come from the germline V gene. The CDR3 length is 16 residues. V lost 10 bases and J 4 bases, leaving 25 bases between the germline ends. The CDR3 nucleotides are TGTGCCATCCCACTAGCTAGGGGGTTCACTCCCTATGGCTACACCTTC. Translated: CAIPLARGFTPYGYTF.

The chain is built from TRBV7-3 and TRBJ1-2; D not certain. V gave up 0 bases and J gave up 0 bases, with 8 bases separating them. There are 15 residues in the CDR3. Germline values: CDR1 SGHTA, CDR2 FQGTGA. The CDR3 sequence is CASSLTYSPNYGYTF. In DNA form, the CDR3 reads TGTGCCAGCAGCTTAACGTACAGTCCTAACTATGGCTACACCTTC.

The chain joins TRBV9 to TRBJ1-4; possibly TRBD1 for D (6 bases). CDR3 size: 15 residues. Germline CDR1 is SGDLS and CDR2 is YYNGEE. V lost 2 bases to trimming and J lost 8 bases, with 16 bases between them. The chain's CDR3 is CASSVTQGFGEKLFF. Written as DNA, the CDR3 is TGTGCCAGCAGCGTCACCCAGGGGTTTGGGGAAAAACTGTTTTTT.

This clone has ten or more counts. The V and J genes are TRBV7-9 and TRBJ1-2; 7 positions match TRBD1. With V trimmed by 1 base and J by 4 bases, 3 bases remained unmatched. The CDR3 is 14 residues long. Germline V gene sequence: CDR1 SEHNR, CDR2 FQNEAQ (reference sequence). CDR3 nucleotides: TGTGCCAGCAGCTTAGATCGGGACAGCTATGGCTACACCTTC. Protein product: CASSLDRDSYGYTF.

This clone was seen repeatedly, ten times or more. The chain employs TRBV29-1 and TRBJ1-5; TRBD1 matches 7 bases. Unmatched junction bases numbered 1, after V lost 2 bases and J lost 3 bases. The germline V gene encodes CDR1 SQVTM and CDR2 ANQGSEA. The CDR3 runs 13 residues. The CDR3 spells CSVEQGDNQPQHF. Here the CDR3 DNA reads TGCAGCGTTGAACAGGGGGACAATCAGCCCCAGCATTTT. Full variable domain (remainder filled in from reference TRBV29-1 and TRBJ1-5): SAVISQKPSRDICQRGTSLTIQCQVDSQVTMMFWYRQQPGQSLTLIATANQGSEATYESGFVIDKFPISRPNLTFSTLTVSNMSPEDSSIYLCSVEQGDNQPQHFGDGTRLSIL.

The V gene is TRBV13, the J gene TRBJ2-3; D not certain. The germline gives CDR1 PRHDT, CDR2 FYEKMQ (reference sequence). This CDR3 comprises 15 residues. Trimming removed 0 bases at V and 4 bases at J, with 11 bases between. As DNA, the CDR3 is TGTGCCAGCAGCTTAGGAACCGTGGACGCAGATACGCAGTATTTT. Translation: CASSLGTVDADTQYF.

This clone appeared a single time. This sequence joins TRBV2 and TRBJ2-3, with D unresolved. Germline V lookup: CDR1 SNHLY, CDR2 FYNNEI. The CDR3 contains 12 residues. The V and J ends lost 6 bases and 6 bases respectively, with 10 bases between them. The CDR3 loop is CASSERWDTQYF. CDR3 nucleotides: TGTGCCAGCAGCGAACGGTGGGATACGCAGTATTTT.